Each of the 6 T cell receptor beta chains below was sequenced from the same sample in a study of cytomegalovirus exposure and HLA in healthy donors. Some clones are missing from TCRdb's copy, which holds only in-frame ones; the method was immunoSEQ multiplex PCR. The sample contains 150,000 to 200,000 clones, around 85% of which appear only once. The sequenced sample consisted of PBMCs. Every receptor here comes from a man between 18 and 29 years old in good health and CMV-seropositive.

This sequence joins TRBV18 and TRBJ2-3; tentative D call: TRBD1 (6 bases). Trimming took 3 bases from V and 3 from J, leaving 13 bases between them. This CDR3 contains 15 residues. Germline V gene data show CDR1 as KGHSH and CDR2 as LQKENI. The CDR3 DNA reads TGTGCCAGCTCACCGGGTCACAGGGAGACAGATACGCAGTATTTT. It is translated as CASSPGHRETDTQYF. Combining the CDR3 with reference TRBV18 and TRBJ2-3 gives the whole variable domain NAGVMQNPRHLVRRRGQEARLRCSPMKGHSHVYWYRQLPEEGLKFMVYLQKENIIDESGMPKERFSAEFPKEGPSILRIQQVVRGDSAAYFCASSPGHRETDTQYFGPGTRLTVL.

The J gene is TRBJ1-2, the V gene TRBV27, with TRBD1 as a possible D gene (5 bases). This CDR3 has 13 residues. V was cut by 5 bases and J by 4 bases, with 11 bases left in between. Germline CDR1 and CDR2: MNHEY and SMNVEV (reference sequence). CDR3 sequence (DNA): TGTGCCAGCAGTCAGGGTTATGGCTATGGCTACACCTTC. This sequence encodes CASSQGYGYGYTF.

The V gene is TRBV7-6, the J gene TRBJ2-7; D might be TRBD2 (5 bases). The CDR3 extends over 12 amino acids. V lost 3 bases and J 6 bases, leaving 9 bases between the germline ends. In germline, CDR1 is SGHVS, CDR2 FNYEAQ. CDR3 residues: CASSFERGEQYF. The DNA for the CDR3 is TGTGCCAGCAGCTTTGAACGGGGCGAGCAGTACTTC.

The V and J genes are TRBV6-4 and TRBJ1-4; no reliable D call. Germline CDR1 is MRHNA and CDR2 is SNTAGT. Trimming removed 6 bases at V and 4 bases at J, with 6 bases between. This CDR3 has 12 residues. DNA for the CDR3: TGTGCCAGCAGGCAGAATAATGAAAAACTGTTTTTT. It encodes CASRQNNEKLFF.

The chain carries TRBV7-9 and TRBJ2-3, with a weak D call TRBD2 (5 bases). The CDR3 runs 12 residues. V was clipped by 5 bases and J by 4 bases, with 7 bases between them. Germline V lookup: CDR1 SEHNR, CDR2 FQNEAQ (reference sequence). The CDR3 bases are TGTGCCAGCAGCCGCGGGCCAGATACGCAGTATTTT. Translation: CASSRGPDTQYF.

The chain couples TRBV10-1 to TRBJ2-2; no clear D. Looked up from germline, CDR1 is WNHNN and CDR2 is SYGVQD (reference sequence). The CDR3 runs to 13 residues. The ends were cut back, 1 base at V and 3 bases at J, with 3 bases in the middle. The DNA for the CDR3 is TGCGCCAGCAGTGAGTTCGACACCGGGGAGCTGTTTTTT. The encoded protein is CASSEFDTGELFF.